This is a list of T cell receptor beta chains from one sample in a study of low-dose radiotherapy and immunotherapy resistance in tumors. TCRdb independently ran MiXCR on the reads; one entry per CDR3 protein. The sample lists approximately 80,000 distinct CDR3 sequences; less than 20% were seen once. The sample consisted of PBMCs, taken after low-dose radiotherapy plus immunotherapy. These receptors all come from a male donor with prostate cancer. Each CDR3 is given with its conserved first and last residue. The D gene is left open where the match is weak. The size entry gives once, few or many counts, or a class when the clone is expanded.

clone_size	d_call	v_call	j_call	cdr3_nt	cdr3_aa
few	-	TRBV20-1	TRBJ2-5	TGCAGTGCTAGAGCGACAGGGAGGAAAGAGACCCAGTACTTC	CSARATGRKETQYF
many	-	TRBV20-1	TRBJ2-7	TGCAGTGCCCCGGAGCAGCGGACCTCCTACGAGCAGTACTTC	CSAPEQRTSYEQYF
many	TRBD1	TRBV12-3/TRBV12-4	TRBJ1-1	TGTGCCAGCAGAGCCGGGACAGTTTCTTTCTTT	CASRAGTVSFF
many	-	TRBV4-3	TRBJ2-3	TGCGCCAGCAGCCAAGAACAGTCCCTAGGGGCTAGCACAGATACGCAGTATTTT	CASSQEQSLGASTDTQYF
many	-	TRBV2	TRBJ2-6	TGTGCCAGCAATTCGGGACACCTCTCCTCTGGGGCCAACGTCCTGACTTTC	CASNSGHLSSGANVLTF
many	-	TRBV10-3	TRBJ2-1	TGTGCCATCAGAGGGAGCCTCGCGGGAAACTCCTACAATGAGCAGTTCTTC	CAIRGSLAGNSYNEQFF
many	TRBD2	TRBV20-1	TRBJ2-1	TGCAGTGCTAGAGGGGGGACTAGCGGGTGGAGCTCCTACAATGAGCAGTTCTTC	CSARGGTSGWSSYNEQFF
many	-	TRBV5-6	TRBJ1-6	TGTGCCAGCAGCCCGAGGGGTACCGATTCACCCCTCCACTTT	CASSPRGTDSPLHF
many	TRBD1	TRBV29-1	TRBJ1-5	TGCAGCGTCAAGATGACAGGGAATCAGCCCCAGCATTTT	CSVKMTGNQPQHF
many	-	TRBV12-3/TRBV12-4	TRBJ1-4	TGTGCCAGCGGCGCGGGTGAAAAACTGTTTTTT	CASGAGEKLFF
many	-	TRBV5-1	TRBJ2-3	TGCGCCAGCAGCATTGACAGCACAGATACGCAGTATTTT	CASSIDSTDTQYF